The rows below give T cell receptor beta chains drawn from one sample of a study of spatial heterogeneity in lung cancer. TCRdb reanalysed the 5' RACE reads using MiXCR and keeps one entry per CDR3 protein. The data contain 20,000 to 30,000 distinct CDR3 sequences, more than 9.5% of them singletons. The sample consisted of PBMCs, taken at follow-up. The receptors here all came from a male donor with early-stage non-small cell lung cancer. CDR3s include the opening cysteine and the closing phenylalanine or tryptophan. D genes are given only for firm matches. The size entry is marked missing in some rows and otherwise reads once, few, many or a size class.

TRBJ2-4	many	-	14	TRBV5-5	TGTGCCAGCAATCCCAGTCCCCCATGGAACATTCAGTACTTC	CASNPSPPWNIQYF
TRBJ2-3	few	-	14	TRBV7-2	TGTGCCAGCAGCTTAGCGGGGTGGACAGATACGCAGTATTTT	CASSLAGWTDTQYF
TRBJ1-6	many	TRBD1	15	TRBV5-1	TGCGCCAGCAGCCCCCAGGGGGCGGGTAATTCACCCCTCCACTTT	CASSPQGAGNSPLHF
TRBJ2-1	few	-	15	TRBV3-1	TGTGCCAGCGGCCCGGGGGTGAGTCCGGACAATGAGCAGTTCTTC	CASGPGVSPDNEQFF
TRBJ1-2	many	-	13	TRBV20-1	TGCAGTGCCAACGTACAGGGAAACTATGGCTACACCTTC	CSANVQGNYGYTF
TRBJ2-7	many	TRBD2	17	TRBV7-2	TGTGCCAGCAGCTTAGGACTTAGCGGGGGCTCCTCCTACGAGCAGTACTTC	CASSLGLSGGSSYEQYF
TRBJ2-3	many	-	14	TRBV19	TGTGCCAGTAGTTTCCGGGACTCCCCGTATACGCAGTATTTT	CASSFRDSPYTQYF
TRBJ2-6	many	-	14	TRBV7-2	TGTGCCAGCAGCCCCTCGTCTGGGGCCAACGTCCTGACTTTC	CASSPSSGANVLTF
TRBJ1-1	many	-	15	TRBV10-3	TGTGCCATCAGTGAGTCGAAGGACAGCTACACTGAAGCTTTCTTT	CAISESKDSYTEAFF
TRBJ2-3	many	-	14	TRBV6-1	TGTGCCAGCAGTCCAGGGTCTCGGACAGATACGCAGTATTTT	CASSPGSRTDTQYF
TRBJ1-6	-	-	17	TRBV4-3	TGCGCCAGCAGCCAAACTCTTTCGGGGGCGAGAGATTCACCCCTCCACTTT	CASSQTLSGARDSPLHF
TRBJ2-1	few	-	14	TRBV4-1	TGCGCCAGCAGCCACCCGAGATTGGGGGGTGAGCAGTTCTTC	CASSHPRLGGEQFF
TRBJ1-6	many	-	15	TRBV7-2	TGTGCCAGCAGCTTTTCGGCAGGGCATACTTCACCCCTCCACTTT	CASSFSAGHTSPLHF
TRBJ2-2	many	-	14	TRBV29-1	TGCAGCGTTGTGGAACGGATGAACACCGGGGAGCTGTTTTTT	CSVVERMNTGELFF
TRBJ1-6	many	TRBD1	14	TRBV7-9	TGTGCCAGCAGCTCAATGGGACAGAATTCACCCCTCCACTTT	CASSSMGQNSPLHF
TRBJ2-7	many	TRBD1	14	TRBV6-8	TGTGCCAGCAGAGACCGGGACAGGGGACGCGAGCAGTACTTC	CASRDRDRGREQYF
TRBJ1-3	-	TRBD1	17	TRBV7-2	TGTGCCAGCAGCTTCCGACTGGGACAGAGCTCTGGAAACACCATATATTTT	CASSFRLGQSSGNTIYF